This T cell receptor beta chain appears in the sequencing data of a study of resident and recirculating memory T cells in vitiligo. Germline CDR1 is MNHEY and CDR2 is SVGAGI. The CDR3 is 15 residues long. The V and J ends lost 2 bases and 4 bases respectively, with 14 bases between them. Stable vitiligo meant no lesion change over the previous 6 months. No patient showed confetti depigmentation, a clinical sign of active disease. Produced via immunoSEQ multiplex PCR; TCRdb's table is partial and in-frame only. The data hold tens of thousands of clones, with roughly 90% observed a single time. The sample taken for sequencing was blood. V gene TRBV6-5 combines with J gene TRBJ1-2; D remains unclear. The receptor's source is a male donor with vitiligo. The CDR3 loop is CASSYEGAPPYGYTF. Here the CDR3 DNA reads TGTGCCAGCAGTTACGAGGGCGCTCCCCCCTATGGCTACACCTTC.